This TCR beta chain was identified in a study of brain T cells in children with intractable seizures. Time point denoted: blood from clinic visit 5 months post-surgery; TSC patient then seizure free. The germline CDR1 and CDR2 sequences are MNHEY and SVGAGI. This CDR3 is 16 amino acids long. The V segment lost 2 bases and the J segment 7 bases; nucleotides outside the gene matches: 6. Repertoires were generated with immunoSEQ multiplex PCR, while TCRdb's copy carries only in-frame clones and drops some. The data contain about 340,000 clones, about 94% of them singletons. The sequences come from peripheral blood, collected 4 to 5 months after surgery. The TCR comes from a boy under two years old with tuberous sclerosis and intractable seizures. The chain employs TRBV6-5 and TRBJ2-1; 12 bases are shared with TRBD1. CDR3 sequence: CASSYEGQGAHNEQFF. CDR3 coding DNA: TGTGCCAGCAGTTACGAGGGACAGGGGGCGCATAATGAGCAGTTCTTC.